This T cell receptor (beta chain) stems from a study of blood T cell repertoires in COVID-19. Losses at the gene ends were 3 bases for V and 5 bases for J; bases not matched to a gene: 8. CDR1 SNHLY and CDR2 FYNNEI come from the germline V gene. The length of the CDR3 is 16 residues. Clones were read by immunoSEQ multiplex PCR, and TCRdb kept only the in-frame ones, dropping some. Of roughly 380,000 clones listed, over 85% are singletons. The specimen sequenced was peripheral blood. The chain uses TRBV2 and TRBJ2-2, with 8 nucleotides matching TRBD2. The origin of this receptor is a woman aged 55 to 70 with COVID-19, enrolled during active disease. The CDR3, as DNA: TGTGCCAGCAGTGATATAAGGACTAGCCAAACCGGGGAGCTGTTTTTT. This codes for CASSDIRTSQTGELFF.